These 29 T cell receptor beta chains originate from one sample sequenced in a study of blood T cell repertoires in COVID-19 (dated by TCRdb to 2018 to 2021). Library preparation used the immunoSEQ multiplex PCR assay. Not all clones reach the TCRdb copy of this immuneACCESS table, which keeps in-frame sequences only. Checked studies attribute under half of the gap to unresolved V genes and leave the rest unexplained. The sample includes about 180,000 clones, with about 81% observed a single time. The top ten clonotypes cover approximately 10% of the sample. The sequencing input was peripheral blood. These receptors all stem from a woman of 80 years or more with COVID-19, enrolled during active disease.

The rearrangement uses TRBV10-3 and TRBJ2-7, with a possible D match to TRBD1 (6 bases). The CDR3 is 14 residues long. V lost 3 bases and J 2 bases, leaving 11 bases between the germline ends. Looked up from germline, CDR1 is ENHRY and CDR2 is SYGVKD. The CDR3 region has the DNA TGTGCCATCAGTGATACAGGGTTCGCCTACGAGCAGTACTTC. The encoded protein is CAISDTGFAYEQYF.

V usage is TRBV10-1 and J usage is TRBJ2-7; D is unclear. CDR1 is WNHNN, CDR2 SYGVQD, per germline (reference sequence). The CDR3 covers 15 residues. The V gene lost 8 bases and the J gene lost 0 bases, with 17 bases spanning the gap. CDR3 in amino acids: CASPSYQNSSYEQYF. As DNA, the CDR3 is TGCGCCAGCCCCTCTTATCAGAATTCCTCCTACGAGCAGTACTTC.

The chain has TRBV27 and TRBJ1-2; the match to TRBD1 covers 8 bases. Germline CDR1 reads MNHEY; CDR2 reads SMNVEV (reference sequence). The CDR3 consists of 13 residues. Germline trimming cut 5 bases from V and 4 bases from J; bases unmatched to any gene: 3. As DNA, the CDR3 is TGTGCCAGCAGTCCAGGGGGCAGCTATGGCTACACCTTC. Protein product: CASSPGGSYGYTF.

The chain uses TRBV2 and TRBJ2-1, with D maybe TRBD1 (5 bases). The length of the CDR3 is 12 residues. Deletions cut 3 bases from V and 8 bases from J, with 8 bases between. Per germline, CDR1 SNHLY and CDR2 FYNNEI. CDR3 coding DNA: TGTGCCAGCAGTGAGTGGGGCGATGAGCAGTTCTTC. This sequence encodes CASSEWGDEQFF. The whole variable domain, remainder taken from reference TRBV2 and TRBJ2-1, is EPEVTQTPSHQVTQMGQEVILRCVPISNHLYFYWYRQILGQKVEFLVSFYNNEISEKSEIFDDQFSVERPDGSNFTLKIRSTKLEDSAMYFCASSEWGDEQFFGPGTRLTVL.

This clone has just a few counts. This chain connects TRBV4-2 to TRBJ2-5, with D unclear. In germline, CDR1 is LGHNA, CDR2 YNFKEQ. This CDR3 has 14 amino acids. Trimming stripped 0 bases from V and 1 base from J, with 6 bases between. The CDR3 protein is CASSQEGVQETQYF. The DNA for the CDR3 is TGTGCCAGCAGCCAAGAGGGCGTCCAAGAGACCCAGTACTTC.

V and J are TRBV7-2 and TRBJ2-7; unclear D gene. This CDR3 has 14 residues. Looked up from germline, CDR1 is SGHTA and CDR2 is FQGNSA. Trimming cost V 1 base and J 3 bases, with 10 bases left between them. CDR3 nucleotides: TGTGCCAGCAGCTTAGGTAATGGCAACTACGAGCAGTACTTC. It specifies CASSLGNGNYEQYF.

J is TRBJ1-4 and V is TRBV2; D perhaps matches TRBD1 (6 bases). The ends were cut back, 3 bases at V and 7 bases at J, with 12 bases in the middle. Per germline, CDR1 SNHLY and CDR2 FYNNEI. The CDR3 length is 14 residues. The CDR3 here is CASSEGRGAEKLFF. The CDR3 region has the DNA TGTGCCAGCAGTGAGGGCAGGGGCGCTGAAAAACTGTTTTTT. Drawing the rest from reference TRBV2 and TRBJ1-4, the complete variable domain is EPEVTQTPSHQVTQMGQEVILRCVPISNHLYFYWYRQILGQKVEFLVSFYNNEISEKSEIFDDQFSVERPDGSNFTLKIRSTKLEDSAMYFCASSEGRGAEKLFFGSGTQLSVL.

The chain joins TRBV21-1 to TRBJ2-7; the table calls TRBD1, which could not be checked here. TRBV21-1 is a known pseudogene. This CDR3 has 15 residues. The CDR3 sequence: CASSKAGTGNYEQYF. The CDR3 nucleotides are TGTGCCAGCAGCAAAGCCGGGACAGGGAATTACGAGCAGTACTTC.

The sample holds a few counts of this clone. CDR3 nucleotide sequence: TGTGCCAGCAGCTTGGGGACAGGGTACGAGCAGTACTTC. Protein product: CASSLGTGYEQYF. J is TRBJ2-7 and V is TRBV5-6; 8 bases match TRBD1. The CDR3 has 13 residues. Losses at the gene ends were 0 bases for V and 4 bases for J; bases not matched to a gene: 0. Germline CDR1 SGHDT, CDR2 YYEEEE. The full variable domain, in which reference TRBV5-6 and TRBJ2-7 provide the parts outside the CDR3, is DAGVTQSPTHLIKTRGQQVTLRCSPKSGHDTVSWYQQALGQGPQFIFQYYEEEERQRGNFPDRFSGHQFPNYSSELNVNALLLGDSALYLCASSLGTGYEQYFGPGTRLTVT.

In DNA form, the CDR3 reads TGCGCCAGCAGCTTGGCCGAGATGGCTGAAGCTTTCTTT. This gives the protein CASSLAEMAEAFF. V gene TRBV5-1 combines with J gene TRBJ1-1, with D uncertain. Deletions cut 0 bases from V and 6 bases from J, with 9 bases between. Germline lookup yields CDR1 SGHRS and CDR2 YFSETQ. This CDR3 comprises 13 residues.

The gene calls are TRBV4-2 and TRBJ2-5; no firm D call. Germline values: CDR1 LGHNA, CDR2 YNFKEQ. V lost 0 bases to trimming and J lost 5 bases, with 13 bases between them. This CDR3 comprises 15 residues. The CDR3 is CASSQDSGWWETQYF. CDR3 nucleotides: TGTGCCAGCAGCCAAGATTCCGGGTGGTGGGAGACCCAGTACTTC.

CDR3 region: CASSLDMETQYF. CDR3 nucleotides: TGTGCCAGCAGCTTAGATATGGAGACCCAGTACTTC. The genes are TRBV11-3 and TRBJ2-5; D gene unclear. V lost 0 bases, J lost 5 bases, and 4 bases lay in between. The CDR3 length is 12 residues. Looked up from germline, CDR1 is SGHNT and CDR2 is YENEEA.

The rearrangement links TRBV6-6 to TRBJ1-2; D is perhaps TRBD1 (5 bases). The CDR3 is made up of 15 amino acids. In germline, CDR1 is MNHNY, CDR2 SVGAGI (reference sequence). V shed 4 bases and J shed 4 bases, with 16 bases lying between them. The CDR3 loop reads CASSFPGRHLYGYTF. CDR3 sequence (DNA): TGTGCCAGCAGTTTCCCAGGGCGCCACCTCTATGGCTACACCTTC.

The chain employs TRBV3-1 (or the pseudogene TRBV3-2) and TRBJ2-5, with a weak D call TRBD2 (5 bases). The length of the CDR3 is 12 residues. Trimming removed 7 bases at V and 5 bases at J, with 11 bases between. CDR1 is LGHDT and CDR2 is YNNKEL in the germline V gene (reference sequence). The CDR3 DNA is TGTGCCAGCAAGCGAGGGATCGAGACCCAGTACTTC. The encoded protein is CASKRGIETQYF.

The chain has TRBV5-6 and TRBJ1-1, with D perhaps matching TRBD1 (6 bases). Trimming removed 4 bases at V and 5 bases at J, with 15 bases between. This CDR3 is 14 amino acids long. Germline CDR1 is SGHDT and CDR2 is YYEEEE. In DNA, the CDR3 is TGTGCCAGCAGCCCACAGGGTGGTGGGACTGAAGCTTTCTTT. Translating gives CASSPQGGGTEAFF.

The chain is built from TRBV27 and TRBJ1-5; D unresolved. Trimming left V 3 bases short and J 0 bases short, with 6 bases between. Germline loops: CDR1 MNHEY, CDR2 SMNVEV (reference sequence). This CDR3 contains 14 residues. CDR3 loop: CASSFRNSNQPQHF. The CDR3, as DNA: TGTGCCAGCAGTTTCAGGAATAGCAATCAGCCCCAGCATTTT.

J is TRBJ2-3 and V is TRBV2; 9 bases line up with TRBD2. The germline CDR1 and CDR2 sequences are SNHLY and FYNNEI. The trim removed 7 bases at V and 1 base at J, leaving 12 bases unmatched. The CDR3 totals 17 residues. The CDR3 bases are TGTGCCAGCAAAGGGAGGACCGGGACTAGCCGCACAGATACGCAGTATTTT. It yields the protein CASKGRTGTSRTDTQYF.

The chain links TRBV2 to TRBJ1-4; the D gene is possibly TRBD1 (6 bases). The CDR3 consists of 15 residues. In germline, CDR1 is SNHLY, CDR2 FYNNEI. V was clipped by 6 bases and J by 4 bases, with 15 bases between them. The CDR3 protein is CASRLRGAYNEKLFF. For the CDR3, the DNA is TGTGCCAGCAGACTCCGGGGGGCCTATAATGAAAAACTGTTTTTT.

The J gene is TRBJ1-1, the V gene TRBV11-2; D gene uncertain. Germline V CDR1 and CDR2: SGHAT, FQNNGV. The CDR3 has 17 residues. Trimming took 0 bases from V and 0 from J, leaving 14 bases between them. CDR3 sequence (DNA): TGTGCCAGCAGCTTAGATCGGGGAAGAGGAATGAACACTGAAGCTTTCTTT. This gives the protein CASSLDRGRGMNTEAFF.

The V gene is TRBV29-1, the J gene TRBJ1-1; the D gene is possibly TRBD1 (6 bases). This CDR3 region has 13 residues. CDR1 is SQVTM, CDR2 ANQGSEA, per germline. V was clipped by 3 bases and J by 0 bases, with 8 bases between them. The CDR3 DNA reads TGCAGCGTTGAGAGGACAGTGAACACTGAAGCTTTCTTT. It encodes CSVERTVNTEAFF.

The rearrangement joins TRBV28 to TRBJ1-2; TRBD1 might be the D (6 bases). The CDR3 consists of 12 residues. Trimming shortened V by 11 bases and J by 6 bases, and 16 bases separated the two germline ends. Per germline, CDR1 MDHEN and CDR2 SYDVKM. Here the CDR3 reads CAANSGANGYTF. CDR3 coding DNA: TGTGCCGCCAACTCAGGGGCTAATGGCTACACCTTC.

To note about this clone: The junction shows a germline mismatch at one end, possibly a read error. The chain couples TRBV24-1 to TRBJ2-7, with 9 bases lining up with TRBD1. Germline lookup yields CDR1 KGHDR and CDR2 SFDVKD. The CDR3 covers 13 residues. CDR3 sequence: CATQDRGSDEQYF. DNA of the CDR3: TGTGCCACTCAGGACAGGGGCTCCGACGAGCAGTACTTC.

The chain employs TRBV7-2 and TRBJ2-7, with a possible D match to TRBD2 (5 bases). This CDR3 spans 14 amino acids. V shed 4 bases and J shed 2 bases, with 12 bases lying between them. CDR1 is SGHTA, CDR2 FQGNSA, per germline. The CDR3 DNA follows: TGTGCCAGCAGCTCATCGGCGGGTACCTACGAGCAGTACTTC. Its protein product is CASSSSAGTYEQYF.

The chain recombines TRBV7-2 with TRBJ2-1, with 10 positions matching TRBD2. J lost 3 bases, V lost 4 bases, and 3 bases had no gene match. The CDR3 is 15 amino acids. CDR1 and CDR2 from the germline V gene are SGHTA and FQGNSA. CDR3 in amino acids: CASSSGTSDYNEQFF. CDR3 DNA: TGTGCCAGCAGCTCCGGGACTAGCGACTACAATGAGCAGTTCTTC.

The rearrangement joins TRBV9 to TRBJ1-1, with D possibly matching TRBD1 (6 bases). The CDR3 consists of 15 residues. With 2 bases removed from V and 1 base from J, the gap between germline ends came to 12 bases. Per the germline V gene, CDR1 is SGDLS and CDR2 is YYNGEE. In DNA form, the CDR3 reads TGTGCCAGCAGCGTTGGGGGGGCCCCGAACACTGAAGCTTTCTTT. Translation gives CASSVGGAPNTEAFF.

The rearrangement links TRBV11-3 to TRBJ1-1, with TRBD1 as a possible D gene (5 bases). CDR1 is SGHNT, CDR2 YENEEA, per germline. The CDR3 loop spans 14 amino acids. V lost 5 bases, J lost 3 bases, and 13 bases lay in between. CDR3 region: CASSRQSADTEAFF. In DNA, the CDR3 is TGTGCCAGCAGCAGACAGTCTGCGGACACTGAAGCTTTCTTT.

The V and J genes are TRBV7-2 and TRBJ2-2; D is possibly TRBD1 (6 bases). This CDR3 comprises 15 residues. Trimming removed 3 bases at V and 7 bases at J, with 15 bases between. Germline V gives CDR1 SGHTA, CDR2 FQGNSA. The CDR3 sequence is CASSLAEGVYGELFF. The CDR3 nucleotides are TGTGCCAGCAGCTTGGCTGAGGGGGTCTACGGGGAGCTGTTTTTT.

The chain has TRBV28 and TRBJ2-5; D is possibly TRBD2 (5 bases). CDR3 length equals 14 residues. Germline V gives CDR1 MDHEN, CDR2 SYDVKM. Trimming pared 3 bases from V and 5 bases from J, leaving 13 bases between. The CDR3: CASSFPSGWETQYF. CDR3 in DNA: TGTGCCAGCAGTTTCCCTTCGGGATGGGAGACCCAGTACTTC.

This chain joins TRBV11-2 and TRBJ2-1; 9 positions match TRBD2. The V and J ends lost 1 base and 7 bases, in that order; junction bases with no gene match: 5. CDR3 size: 15 residues. CDR1 SGHAT and CDR2 FQNNGV come from the germline V gene. Here the CDR3 DNA reads TGTGCCAGCAGCTTAGGCGGGAGGGCCTTTAATGAGCAGTTCTTC. This sequence encodes CASSLGGRAFNEQFF.